A selection of T cell receptor beta chains follows, all from one sample in a study of radiation and T cells in renal cell carcinoma. Profiled with immunoSEQ multiplex PCR; TCRdb holds only in-frame clones, not every one. The sample contains 10,000 to 15,000 clones, about 71% of which appear only once. The specimen comprised tumor tissue, sampled from a patient whose treatment was nephrectomy without radiotherapy. The receptors here all came from a woman older than 75 with renal cell carcinoma. The CDR3 runs from the conserved cysteine through the conserved F or W. The order of the fields is J gene, V gene, clone size, D gene, CDR3 DNA, CDR3 protein. D genes are given only for firm matches. Only some rows state a clone size, as once, few, many or a class for expanded clones.

>TRBJ1-1|TRBV19|NA|NA
TGTGCCAGTAGTATAGAGGAGCTATTTCACACTGAAGCTTTCTTT
CASSIEELFHTEAFF
>TRBJ2-3|TRBV27|once|NA
TGTGCCAGCAGTTCCCTGACTAGGCCTGGGGGAGATACGCAGTATTTT
CASSSLTRPGGDTQYF
>TRBJ1-3|TRBV5-4|medium-sized|NA
TGTGCCAGCAGGCCTAACTCATACTCTGGAAACACCATATATTTT
CASRPNSYSGNTIYF
>TRBJ2-7|TRBV6-5|NA|TRBD1
TGTGCCAGCATGGGGCGAGACAGGGGTTACGAGCAGTACTTC
CASMGRDRGYEQYF
>TRBJ1-3|TRBV5-4|NA|NA
TGTGCCAGCAGTACCTTGGAGGTCCGAAACACCATATATTTT
CASSTLEVRNTIYF
>TRBJ1-1|TRBV6-1|NA|NA
TGTGCCAGCAGCCGCGCGGGGCACACTGAAGCTTTCTTT
CASSRAGHTEAFF
>TRBJ1-6|TRBV27|NA|TRBD1
TGTGCCAGCAGTGCGGCCCGGGACAGGGGAGCGAATTCACCCCTCCACTTT
CASSAARDRGANSPLHF
>TRBJ1-1|TRBV4-3|once|TRBD1
TGCGCCAGCAGCCGAAACAGGGGGAACACTGAAGCTTTCTTT
CASSRNRGNTEAFF
>TRBJ1-2|TRBV5-1|NA|NA
TGCGCCAGCAGCTTGGGGACAGAATTAGGAAATGGCTACACCTTC
CASSLGTELGNGYTF
>TRBJ2-7|TRBV27|NA|TRBD2
TGTGCCAGCAGGAAGGGACTAGCGGGACACTACGAGCAGTACTTC
CASRKGLAGHYEQYF
>TRBJ1-1|TRBV2|NA|TRBD1
TGTGCCAACAAAGACAGGGGGCATCGCACTGAAGCTTTCTTT
CANKDRGHRTEAFF
>TRBJ1-2|TRBV28|NA|NA
TGTGCCAGCAGTTTTCTGGTCGCTAACTATGGCTACACCTTC
CASSFLVANYGYTF
>TRBJ1-2|TRBV13|NA|NA
TGTGCCAGCAGTTACGTGGGAGGTGGCTACACCTTC
CASSYVGGGYTF
>TRBJ1-2|TRBV5-4|NA|NA
TGTGCCAGCAGTTACCCGGACAGACTCTATGGCTACACCTTC
CASSYPDRLYGYTF
>TRBJ2-3|TRBV25-1|NA|NA
TGTGCCAGCAGTGAATTGAGTACAGGGCCTGCTGATACGCAGTATTTT
CASSELSTGPADTQYF
>TRBJ1-1|TRBV2|NA|TRBD1
TGTGCCAAAATAAGGGACAGGGGAGGCACTGAAGCTTTCTTT
CAKIRDRGGTEAFF
>TRBJ1-1|TRBV2|few|NA
TGTGCCACCCCCGGGCCCACGGGGATGAACACTGAAGCTTTCTTT
CATPGPTGMNTEAFF
>TRBJ1-5|TRBV6-1|NA|NA
TGTGCCAGCAGTGAATACAGAGGGAATCAGCCCCAGCATTTT
CASSEYRGNQPQHF